The subject of this entry is one TCR beta chain. Its antigen remains unknown. The sample originates from a study of shared clonotypes between healthy human individuals. Study observations and caveats: Compared with memory subsets, naive subsets generally had larger estimated richness. Among non-shared clonotypes, generation probabilities were lower than among those shared by all four donors.

Per the germline V gene, CDR1 is GTSNPN and CDR2 is SVGIG (reference sequence). The CDR3 extends over 13 amino acids. Trimming stripped 1 base from V and 6 bases from J, with 10 bases between. It was CD45RO-negative cells, positively selected for CCR7, that made up naive CD8 cells, with terminally differentiated effector memory CD45RA+ cells excluded. None of the donors, who were healthy HIV-negative adults, had recently had acute infections or vaccinations. Every immunoSEQ plate was one replicate of a subset's evenly spread DNA. Repertoires were generated with immunoSEQ multiplex PCR, while TCRdb's copy carries only in-frame clones and drops some. This table has millions of clones, over 85% appearing once.

The chain is built from TRBV30 and TRBJ1-5; no clear D. This receptor was identified in a young man in good health. Material for sequencing was naive CD8+ T cells sorted from blood. The CDR3 DNA sequence: TGTGCCTGGAGTGAGGAGGGAGGTCAGCCCCAGCATTTT. Protein sequence: CAWSEEGGQPQHF.